Below, one T cell receptor (beta chain) is given with its context. The CDR3 runs to 14 residues. CDR1 and CDR2 from the germline V gene are SGHRS and YFSETQ. Trimming at V came to 6 bases and at J to 5 bases, leaving 9 bases not matched to a gene. Some clones are missing from TCRdb's copy, which holds only in-frame ones; the method was immunoSEQ multiplex PCR. The repertoire consists of roughly 110,000 clones, with around 92% occurring once and the leading ten covering 1.5% to 2%. This specimen comes from a study of T cell changes during pregnancy in multiple sclerosis. The chain links TRBV5-1 to TRBJ1-1; TRBD1 matches 8 bases. The receptor comes from a female donor with multiple sclerosis, enrolled in a pregnancy study. The sequencing here drew on peripheral blood, taken after pregnancy. Written as DNA, the CDR3 is TGCGCCAGCATCCCTCAGACAGGGGCTACTGAAGCTTTCTTT. The encoded protein is CASIPQTGATEAFF.